These 30 T cell receptor beta chains came from one sample sequenced in a study of blood T cell repertoires in COVID-19. The method was immunoSEQ multiplex PCR; TCRdb's version includes in-frame clones alone and lacks a portion of them. The sample lists 290,000 or so clones; more than 75% were seen once. Sequenced sample: peripheral blood. The receptors stem from a man in his sixties or seventies with acute or convalescent COVID-19.

The chain combines TRBV3-1 (or the pseudogene TRBV3-2) with TRBJ1-5; no reliable D call. Germline CDR1 is LGHDT and CDR2 is YNNKEL (reference sequence). The CDR3 sequence is 14 residues long. The V end lost 3 bases, the J end lost 2 bases, and 8 bases lay between the germline ends. For the CDR3, the DNA is TGTGCCAGCAGCCAGGCGGATGGCAATCAGCCCCAGCATTTT. It yields the protein CASSQADGNQPQHF.

V and J are TRBV6-2 or TRBV6-3 and TRBJ2-3; 10 bases agree with TRBD2. CDR1 is MNHEY and CDR2 is SVGEGT in the germline V gene. J gave up 6 bases and V 2 bases, and 5 bases lay outside the gene matches. The CDR3 is made up of 15 amino acids. The CDR3 here is CASSYGSGGLDTQYF. CDR3 DNA sequence: TGTGCCAGCAGTTACGGTAGCGGGGGGTTGGATACGCAGTATTTT.

The chain links TRBV28 to TRBJ1-2, with a weak D call TRBD1 (5 bases). V was clipped by 4 bases and J by 4 bases, with 16 bases between them. The CDR3 totals 15 residues. Per germline, CDR1 MDHEN and CDR2 SYDVKM. CDR3 sequence (DNA): TGTGCCAGCAGTTCCCCCAGGGCCCCCCGCTATGGCTACACCTTC. Protein sequence: CASSSPRAPRYGYTF.

This clone has just a few counts. The rearrangement joins TRBV5-1 to TRBJ1-1; D gene unclear. Trimming stripped 4 bases from V and 5 bases from J, with 15 bases between. Germline values: CDR1 SGHRS, CDR2 YFSETQ. The CDR3 is made up of 14 amino acids. The CDR3 DNA reads as TGCGCCAGCAGCATAGTAAACGCTGGTACTGAAGCTTTCTTT. Translation gives CASSIVNAGTEAFF.

This clone has a handful of counts. As DNA, the CDR3 is TGTGCCAGCCCCCGGGACAGGGTTTCCTACGAGCAGTACTTC. Protein sequence: CASPRDRVSYEQYF. J is TRBJ2-7 and V is TRBV21-1; the D call of TRBD1 is as the table states it, not checked on the DNA. TRBV21-1 is a listed pseudogene. There are 14 residues in the CDR3.

V is TRBV5-4 and J is TRBJ2-3; a weak D match, TRBD1 (6 bases). The germline V gene encodes CDR1 SGHNT and CDR2 YYREEE (reference sequence). This CDR3 has 14 amino acids. V lost 4 bases to trimming and J lost 4 bases, with 13 bases between them. In DNA, the CDR3 is TGTGCCAGCAGCGTTGACAGGTGGGCAGATACGCAGTATTTT. This codes for CASSVDRWADTQYF. Full variable domain (remainder filled in from reference TRBV5-4 and TRBJ2-3): ETGVTQSPTHLIKTRGQQVTLRCSSQSGHNTVSWYQQALGQGPQFIFQYYREEENGRGNFPPRFSGLQFPNYSSELNVNALELDDSALYLCASSVDRWADTQYFGPGTRLTVL.

The chain has TRBV19 and TRBJ1-4, with D unclear. Trimming took 5 bases from V and 3 from J, leaving 7 bases between them. The CDR3 loop spans 13 amino acids. CDR1 LNHDA and CDR2 SQIVND come from the germline V gene (reference sequence). The CDR3 DNA reads TGTGCCAGTAGTCGGCGGTCTAATGAAAAACTGTTTTTT. It is translated as CASSRRSNEKLFF.

The V gene is TRBV5-1, the J gene TRBJ1-2, with unresolved D. The CDR3 is 14 amino acids. V was pared by 0 bases and J by 4 bases, with 10 bases between. The V gene's germline CDR1 is SGHRS and CDR2 YFSETQ. CDR3 DNA: TGCGCCAGCAGCTTGGGCGGGAGGTCCTATGGCTACACCTTC. Its protein is CASSLGGRSYGYTF.

J is TRBJ2-1 and V is TRBV7-9, with D possibly being TRBD1 (6 bases). V lost 5 bases and J lost 9, with 20 bases in between. CDR1 is SEHNR, CDR2 FQNEAQ, per germline (reference sequence). CDR3 size: 15 residues. The CDR3 DNA reads TGTGCCAGCAGCGCCGCCGGACAGTGGTCGGGTGAGCAGTTCTTC. Translating gives CASSAAGQWSGEQFF.

As for this clone: Different DNA sequences within this sample yield the same CDR3. The DNA for the CDR3 is TGTGCCAGCAGCGTGGAGACAGGGGGCGGTGAGACCCAGTACTTC. This codes for CASSVETGGGETQYF. The chain employs TRBV9 and TRBJ2-5; TRBD1 matches 10 bases. The germline gives CDR1 SGDLS, CDR2 YYNGEE. V dropped 2 bases and J dropped 5; count of bases not matched to a gene: 6. The CDR3 has 15 residues.

This clone appeared a few times. J is TRBJ2-1 and V is TRBV19; the D gene is possibly TRBD2 (6 bases). CDR1 and CDR2 from the germline V gene are LNHDA and SQIVND (reference sequence). CDR3 length equals 18 residues. The V end was cut by 0 bases, the J end by 3 bases, with 18 bases between. This chain's CDR3 is CASSIDYLASADYNEQFF. In nucleotides, the CDR3 is TGTGCCAGTAGTATAGATTACTTAGCTAGCGCGGACTACAATGAGCAGTTCTTC.

The chain couples TRBV7-9 to TRBJ2-5, with 9 bases identical to TRBD1. CDR1 and CDR2 from the germline V gene are SEHNR and FQNEAQ (reference sequence). After removal of 5 bases from V and 5 bases from J, the junction contained 6 bases not matched to a gene. The CDR3 has 14 amino acids. The CDR3 sequence is CASSPRDRDETQYF. Here the CDR3 DNA reads TGTGCCAGCAGCCCCCGGGACAGGGATGAGACCCAGTACTTC. Variable domain in full (rest from reference TRBV7-9 and TRBJ2-5): DTGVSQNPRHKITKRGQNVTFRCDPISEHNRLYWYRQTLGQGPEFLTYFQNEAQLEKSRLLSDRFSAERPKGSFSTLEIQRTEQGDSAMYLCASSPRDRDETQYFGPGTRLLVL.

This sequence joins TRBV2 and TRBJ2-5; TRBD2 might be the D (5 bases). This CDR3 is built from 13 residues. Germline V lookup: CDR1 SNHLY, CDR2 FYNNEI. V was clipped by 7 bases and J by 2 bases, with 11 bases between them. CDR3 sequence (DNA): TGTGCCAGCATTGGACTTCCACAAGAGACCCAGTACTTC. This translates into CASIGLPQETQYF.

The chain links TRBV7-9 to TRBJ2-2, with a tentative D call TRBD1 (5 bases). The length of the CDR3 is 15 residues. Germline V CDR1 and CDR2: SEHNR, FQNEAQ (reference sequence). Trimming took 1 base from V and 3 from J, leaving 9 bases between them. CDR3 bases: TGTGCCAGCAGCTTAGAGTCAGGGCACACCGGGGAGCTGTTTTTT. This sequence encodes CASSLESGHTGELFF. Combining the CDR3 with reference TRBV7-9 and TRBJ2-2 gives the whole variable domain DTGVSQNPRHKITKRGQNVTFRCDPISEHNRLYWYRQTLGQGPEFLTYFQNEAQLEKSRLLSDRFSAERPKGSFSTLEIQRTEQGDSAMYLCASSLESGHTGELFFGEGSRLTVL.

This chain links TRBV10-3 with TRBJ2-7, with D possibly matching TRBD2 (5 bases). Trimming cost V 8 bases and J 0 bases, with 14 bases left between them. The CDR3 extends over 14 amino acids. Germline CDR1 ENHRY, CDR2 SYGVKD. The CDR3 loop reads CAISGEPLSYEQYF. CDR3 nucleotide sequence: TGTGCCATCTCCGGGGAACCCCTCTCCTACGAGCAGTACTTC.

This clone is a singleton in its sample. The genes are TRBV11-3 and TRBJ2-7; TRBD1 aligns across 7 bases. V dropped 4 bases and J dropped 6; count of bases not matched to a gene: 6. CDR3 length equals 13 residues. Germline V CDR1 and CDR2: SGHNT, YENEEA. CDR3 nucleotide sequence: TGTGCCAGCAGCTCTAAGACAGGGTTCGAGCAGTACTTC. Amino acids: CASSSKTGFEQYF.

The gene calls are TRBV12-3 or TRBV12-4 and TRBJ1-6; perhaps TRBD1 as D (5 bases). The CDR3 totals 12 residues. V was cut by 7 bases and J by 8 bases, with 9 bases left in between. The CDR3 is CASNKGDSPLHF. CDR3 DNA: TGTGCCAGCAATAAAGGGGATTCACCCCTCCACTTT.

This clone was detected only a few times. J is TRBJ1-2 and V is TRBV2, with no clear D. CDR3 length: 13 residues. Trimming left V 6 bases short and J 1 base short, with 9 bases between. Germline CDR1 reads SNHLY; CDR2 reads FYNNEI. The CDR3 spells CASSVQNNYGYTF. In DNA form, the CDR3 reads TGTGCCAGCAGCGTTCAGAATAACTATGGCTACACCTTC.

The gene calls are TRBV19 and TRBJ2-1; maybe TRBD2 (5 bases). The germline gives CDR1 LNHDA, CDR2 SQIVND (reference sequence). The CDR3 totals 15 residues. V was shortened by 6 bases and J by 0 bases, with 12 bases between the two germline ends. The chain's CDR3 is CASSQHSGSYNEQFF. The CDR3, as DNA: TGTGCCAGTAGCCAACACAGCGGCTCCTACAATGAGCAGTTCTTC.

This chain connects TRBV21-1 to TRBJ1-2; TRBD1, the table's D call, lacks a check against the DNA. TRBV21-1 is deemed a pseudogene. The CDR3 loop spans 13 amino acids. The CDR3 sequence is CASTTGYNYGYTF. CDR3 DNA sequence: TGTGCCAGCACGACAGGTTATAACTATGGCTACACCTTC.

The CDR3 DNA follows: TGTGCCATCAGTGAGTCCTCCGGGCCCCGGGGGGAAAAACTGTTTTTT. Protein: CAISESSGPRGEKLFF. The rearrangement links TRBV10-3 to TRBJ1-4; the D gene is possibly TRBD1 (5 bases). This CDR3 has 16 amino acids. Trimming shortened V by 0 bases and J by 8 bases, and 16 bases separated the two germline ends. Germline assignment: CDR1 ENHRY and CDR2 SYGVKD.

V is TRBV7-9 and J is TRBJ1-1; a weak D match, TRBD1 (5 bases). V lost 1 base, J lost 4 bases, and 10 bases lay in between. Germline values: CDR1 SEHNR, CDR2 FQNEAQ (reference sequence). The CDR3 consists of 14 residues. The CDR3 sequence: CASSLESRATEAFF. The CDR3 DNA is TGTGCCAGCAGCTTAGAGAGCAGGGCCACTGAAGCTTTCTTT.

V and J are TRBV24-1 and TRBJ2-3; 9 bases agree with TRBD1. V shed 5 bases, J shed 4 bases, and the junction held 3 bases outside the gene matches. Germline values: CDR1 KGHDR, CDR2 SFDVKD. The CDR3 sequence is 14 residues long. CDR3 amino acids: CATSVTGGPDTQYF. DNA of the CDR3: TGTGCCACCAGTGTGACAGGGGGGCCAGATACGCAGTATTTT.

The table lists this clone with a count of one. The rearrangement joins TRBV6-1 to TRBJ1-2; 12 bases line up with TRBD1. The CDR3 length is 16 residues. Unmatched junction bases numbered 8, after V lost 4 bases and J lost 5 bases. CDR1 and CDR2 (germline): MNHNS, SASEGT. The CDR3 DNA follows: TGTGCCAGCAGTGTCGGGGACAGGGGGCGAGGATATGGCTACACCTTC. Protein product: CASSVGDRGRGYGYTF.

The rearrangement links TRBV4-2 to TRBJ1-2; 7 bases agree with TRBD1. Unmatched junction bases numbered 16, after V lost 5 bases and J lost 7 bases. Looked up from germline, CDR1 is LGHNA and CDR2 is YNFKEQ. This CDR3 comprises 16 residues. The CDR3 DNA follows: TGTGCCAGCAGCATATCCCTGCAGGGGGGTAGTGGTGGCTACACCTTC. This codes for CASSISLQGGSGGYTF.

This rearrangement joins TRBV12-3 or TRBV12-4 to TRBJ2-1; D possibly corresponds to TRBD1 (5 bases). This CDR3 is 13 amino acids long. Trimming left V 6 bases short and J 7 bases short, with 13 bases between. This CDR3 reads CASRETTENEQFF. In DNA form, the CDR3 reads TGTGCCAGCAGGGAAACGACAGAGAATGAGCAGTTCTTC.

This clone was observed once. CDR3 amino acids: CASSQEPPGSGRGETQYF. DNA of the CDR3: TGTGCCAGCAGCCAAGAACCCCCGGGGAGCGGGAGAGGAGAGACCCAGTACTTC. The V call is TRBV4-2, the J call TRBJ2-5; 8 bases map to TRBD2. J gave up 4 bases and V 0 bases, and 13 bases lay outside the gene matches. This CDR3 region has 18 residues. The V gene's germline CDR1 is LGHNA and CDR2 YNFKEQ.

The V gene is TRBV5-1, the J gene TRBJ1-1; TRBD1 agrees at 7 bases. Germline CDR1 is SGHRS and CDR2 is YFSETQ. J was trimmed by 1 base and V by 7 bases; bases with no gene match: 7. The CDR3 has 14 amino acids. The CDR3 coding sequence is TGCGCCAGCTGCTCCTGGACAGGGAACACTGAAGCTTTCTTT. Translated, it gives CASCSWTGNTEAFF.

This chain joins TRBV7-8 and TRBJ2-3; TRBD2 matches 11 bases. V lost 5 bases, J lost 0 bases, and 4 bases stayed unmatched. CDR1 SGHVS and CDR2 FQNEAQ come from the germline V gene. This CDR3 has 16 amino acids. The CDR3 here is CASSRWTSGSTDTQYF. The CDR3 bases are TGTGCCAGCAGCCGGTGGACTAGCGGGAGCACAGATACGCAGTATTTT.

The V call is TRBV3-1 (or the pseudogene TRBV3-2), the J call TRBJ2-5; D is possibly TRBD1 (5 bases). The CDR3 contains 15 residues. From germline, CDR1 is LGHDT and CDR2 YNNKEL (reference sequence). The V end lost 0 bases, the J end lost 5 bases, and 13 bases lay between the germline ends. The CDR3 sequence is CASSQDVGAWETQYF. The CDR3, as DNA: TGTGCCAGCAGCCAAGATGTTGGGGCCTGGGAGACCCAGTACTTC.